This T cell receptor (beta chain) is from a study of T cell responses to AZD1222 COVID-19 vaccine. Assay: immunoSEQ multiplex PCR; the TCRdb copy retains only in-frame clones and omits some. The sample contains approximately 120,000 clones, about 79% of which appear only once. This CDR3 comprises 14 residues. The germline gives CDR1 SGHRS, CDR2 YFSETQ. V lost 2 bases, J lost 3 bases, and 11 bases lay in between. Sample: peripheral blood, taken 28 days after the second AZD1222 dose. The source of this sequence is an adult who received the AZD1222 COVID-19 vaccine. The V call is TRBV5-1, the J call TRBJ1-1; the D is unclear. The CDR3, as DNA: TGCGCCAGCAGCTTCGGGTCGGCCGACACTGAAGCTTTCTTT. It translates to CASSFGSADTEAFF.